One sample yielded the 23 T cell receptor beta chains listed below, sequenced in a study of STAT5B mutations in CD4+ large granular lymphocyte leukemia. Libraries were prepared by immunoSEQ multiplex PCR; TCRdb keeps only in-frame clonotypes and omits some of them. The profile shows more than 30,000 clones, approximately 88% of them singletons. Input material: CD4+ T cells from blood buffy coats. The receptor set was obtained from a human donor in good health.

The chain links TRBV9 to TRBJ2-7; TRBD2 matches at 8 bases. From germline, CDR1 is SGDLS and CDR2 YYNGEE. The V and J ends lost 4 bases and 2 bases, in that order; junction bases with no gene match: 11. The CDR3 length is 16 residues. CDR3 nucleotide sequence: TGTGCCAGCAGCACGTCGGGTACTAGCGGAGCCTACGAGCAGTACTTC. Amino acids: CASSTSGTSGAYEQYF. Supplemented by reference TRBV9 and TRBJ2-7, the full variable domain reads DSGVTQTPKHLITATGQRVTLRCSPRSGDLSVYWYQQSLDQGLQFLIQYYNGEERAKGNILERFSAQQFPDLHSELNLSSLELGDSALYFCASSTSGTSGAYEQYFGPGTRLTVT.

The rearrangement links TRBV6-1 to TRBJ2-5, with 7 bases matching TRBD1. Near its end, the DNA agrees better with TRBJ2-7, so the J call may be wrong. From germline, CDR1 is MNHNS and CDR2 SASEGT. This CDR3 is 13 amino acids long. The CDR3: CASHRQGAYEQYF. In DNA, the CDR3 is TGTGCCAGCCACCGACAGGGAGCTTACGAGCAGTACTTC.

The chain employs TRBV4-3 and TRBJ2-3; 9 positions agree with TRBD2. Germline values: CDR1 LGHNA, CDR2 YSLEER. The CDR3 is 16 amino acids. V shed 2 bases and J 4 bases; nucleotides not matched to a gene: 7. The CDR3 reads CASSQLLAGKADTQYF. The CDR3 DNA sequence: TGCGCCAGCAGCCAATTACTAGCGGGTAAAGCAGATACGCAGTATTTT.

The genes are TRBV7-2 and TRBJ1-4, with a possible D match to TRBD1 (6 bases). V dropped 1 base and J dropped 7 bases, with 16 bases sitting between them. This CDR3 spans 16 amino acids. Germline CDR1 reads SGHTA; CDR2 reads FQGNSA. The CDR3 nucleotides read TGTGCCAGCAGCTTAGGGACAGTTGGGTTGGGTGAAAAACTGTTTTTT. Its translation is CASSLGTVGLGEKLFF.

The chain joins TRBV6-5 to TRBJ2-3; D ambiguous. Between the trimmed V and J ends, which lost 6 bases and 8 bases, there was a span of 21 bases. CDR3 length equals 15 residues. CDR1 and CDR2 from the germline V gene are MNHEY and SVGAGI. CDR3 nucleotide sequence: TGTGCCAGCAGCCGATCAAGATTACACGTCGGTACGCAGTATTTT. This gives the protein CASSRSRLHVGTQYF.

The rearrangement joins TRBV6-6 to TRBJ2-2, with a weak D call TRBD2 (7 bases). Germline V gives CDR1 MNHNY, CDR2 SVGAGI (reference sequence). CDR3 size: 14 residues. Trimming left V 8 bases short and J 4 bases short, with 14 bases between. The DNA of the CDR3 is TGTGCCAGCGCGGGGGCGCGGGGCACCGGGGAGCTGTTTTTT. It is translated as CASAGARGTGELFF.

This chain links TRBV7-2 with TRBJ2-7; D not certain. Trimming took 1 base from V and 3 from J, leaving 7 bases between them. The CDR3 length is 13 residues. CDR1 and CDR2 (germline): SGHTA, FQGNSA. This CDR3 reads CASSLDPLYEQYF. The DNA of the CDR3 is TGTGCCAGCAGCTTAGACCCCCTCTACGAGCAGTACTTC.

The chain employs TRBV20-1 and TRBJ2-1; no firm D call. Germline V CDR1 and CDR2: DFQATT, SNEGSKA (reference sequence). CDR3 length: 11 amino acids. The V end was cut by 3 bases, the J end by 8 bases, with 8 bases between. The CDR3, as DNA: TGCAGTGCTAGTGTAGAAGATGAGCAGTTCTTC. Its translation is CSASVEDEQFF.

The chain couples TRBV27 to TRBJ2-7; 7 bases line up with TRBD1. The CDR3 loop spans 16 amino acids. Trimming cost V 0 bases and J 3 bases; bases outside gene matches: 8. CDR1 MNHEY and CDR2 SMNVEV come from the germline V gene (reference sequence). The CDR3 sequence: CASSLSGGLTVYEQYF. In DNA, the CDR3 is TGTGCCAGCAGTTTATCAGGGGGCCTAACCGTCTACGAGCAGTACTTC.

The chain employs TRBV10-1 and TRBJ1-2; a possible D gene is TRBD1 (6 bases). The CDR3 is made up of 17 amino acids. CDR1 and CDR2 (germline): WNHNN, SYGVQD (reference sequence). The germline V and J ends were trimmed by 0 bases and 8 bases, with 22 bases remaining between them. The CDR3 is CASSESTGSGGRDGYTF. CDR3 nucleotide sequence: TGCGCCAGCAGTGAGTCGACAGGCTCGGGGGGTCGTGACGGCTACACCTTC.

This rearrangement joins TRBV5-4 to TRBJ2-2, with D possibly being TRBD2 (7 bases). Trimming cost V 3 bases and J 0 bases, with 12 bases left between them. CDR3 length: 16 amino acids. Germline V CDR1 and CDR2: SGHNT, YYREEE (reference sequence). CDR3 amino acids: CASSSGGQTNTGELFF. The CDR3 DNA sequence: TGTGCCAGCAGCTCCGGGGGGCAGACGAACACCGGGGAGCTGTTTTTT.

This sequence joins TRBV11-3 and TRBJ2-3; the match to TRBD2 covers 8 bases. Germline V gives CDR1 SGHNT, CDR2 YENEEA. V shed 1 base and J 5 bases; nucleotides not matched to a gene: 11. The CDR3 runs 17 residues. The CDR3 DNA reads TGTGCCAGCAGCTTAGCGGTGTGGCTAGCGGGCCGAGATACGCAGTATTTT. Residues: CASSLAVWLAGRDTQYF.

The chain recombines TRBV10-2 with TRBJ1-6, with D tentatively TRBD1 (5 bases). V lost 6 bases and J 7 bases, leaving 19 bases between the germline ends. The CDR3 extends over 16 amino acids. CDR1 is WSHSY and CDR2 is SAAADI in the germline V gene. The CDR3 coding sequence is TGCGCCAGCAGCAACCGGGACCTAACTCAAAATTCACCCCTCCACTTT. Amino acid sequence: CASSNRDLTQNSPLHF.

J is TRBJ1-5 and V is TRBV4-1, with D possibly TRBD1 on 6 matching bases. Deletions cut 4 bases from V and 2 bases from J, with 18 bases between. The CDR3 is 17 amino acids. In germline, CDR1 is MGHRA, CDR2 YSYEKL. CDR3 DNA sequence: TGCGCCAGCAGCCCACAGGGCTATCCTATGGGCAATCAGCCCCAGCATTTT. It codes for CASSPQGYPMGNQPQHF.

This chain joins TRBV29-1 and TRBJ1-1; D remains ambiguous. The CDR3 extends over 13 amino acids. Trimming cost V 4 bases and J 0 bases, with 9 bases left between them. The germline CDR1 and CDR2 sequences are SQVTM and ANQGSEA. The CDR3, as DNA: TGCAGCGTTGTAAGTAGTATGAACACTGAAGCTTTCTTT. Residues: CSVVSSMNTEAFF.

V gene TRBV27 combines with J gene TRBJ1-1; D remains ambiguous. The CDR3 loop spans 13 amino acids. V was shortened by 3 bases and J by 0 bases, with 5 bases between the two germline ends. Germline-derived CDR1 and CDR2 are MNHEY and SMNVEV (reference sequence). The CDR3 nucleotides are TGTGCCAGCAGTTTCGAGGTGAACACTGAAGCTTTCTTT. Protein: CASSFEVNTEAFF.

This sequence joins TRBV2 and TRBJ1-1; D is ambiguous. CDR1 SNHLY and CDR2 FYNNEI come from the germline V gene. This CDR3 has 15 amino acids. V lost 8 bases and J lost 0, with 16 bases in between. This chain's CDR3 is CASRLMARMNTEAFF. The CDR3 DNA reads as TGTGCCAGCCGACTTATGGCCAGGATGAACACTGAAGCTTTCTTT. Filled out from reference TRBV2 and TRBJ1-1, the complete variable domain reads EPEVTQTPSHQVTQMGQEVILRCVPISNHLYFYWYRQILGQKVEFLVSFYNNEISEKSEIFDDQFSVERPDGSNFTLKIRSTKLEDSAMYFCASRLMARMNTEAFFGQGTRLTVV.

The CDR3 region is CAGKGQPGTEKLFF. CDR3 DNA sequence: TGTGCCGGAAAAGGACAGCCTGGGACGGAAAAACTGTTTTTT. The chain uses TRBV2 and TRBJ1-4; possibly TRBD1 for D (6 bases). With 11 bases removed from V and 8 bases from J, the gap between germline ends came to 21 bases. CDR1 and CDR2 (germline): SNHLY, FYNNEI. The CDR3 consists of 14 residues.

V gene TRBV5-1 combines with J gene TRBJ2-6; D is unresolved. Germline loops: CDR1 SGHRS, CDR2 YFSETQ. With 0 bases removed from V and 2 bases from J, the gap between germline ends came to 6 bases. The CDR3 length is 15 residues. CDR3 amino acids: CASSLGVAGANVLTF. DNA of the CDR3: TGCGCCAGCAGCTTGGGTGTGGCTGGGGCCAACGTCCTGACTTTC.

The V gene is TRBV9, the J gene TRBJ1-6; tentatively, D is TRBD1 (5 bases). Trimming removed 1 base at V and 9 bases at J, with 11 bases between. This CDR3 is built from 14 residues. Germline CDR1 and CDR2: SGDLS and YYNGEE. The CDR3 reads CASSVRGGGSPLHF. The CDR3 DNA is TGTGCCAGCAGCGTACGTGGGGGGGGTTCACCCCTCCACTTT. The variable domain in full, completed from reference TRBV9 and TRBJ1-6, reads DSGVTQTPKHLITATGQRVTLRCSPRSGDLSVYWYQQSLDQGLQFLIQYYNGEERAKGNILERFSAQQFPDLHSELNLSSLELGDSALYFCASSVRGGGSPLHFGNGTRLTVT.

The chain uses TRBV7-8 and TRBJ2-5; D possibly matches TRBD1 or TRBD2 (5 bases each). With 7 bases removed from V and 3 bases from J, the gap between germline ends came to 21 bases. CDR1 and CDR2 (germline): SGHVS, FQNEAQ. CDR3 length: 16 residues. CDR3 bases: TGTGCCAGCATCCCCCCGAGGGGATATACCAAAGAGACCCAGTACTTC. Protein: CASIPPRGYTKETQYF.

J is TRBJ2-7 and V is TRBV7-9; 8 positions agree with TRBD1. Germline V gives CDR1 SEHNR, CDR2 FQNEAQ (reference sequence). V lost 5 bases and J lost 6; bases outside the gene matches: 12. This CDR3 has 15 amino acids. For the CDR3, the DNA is TGTGCCAGCAGCATGGAAGGGACAGGCCCTCCCGAGCAGTACTTC. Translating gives CASSMEGTGPPEQYF.

Here the CDR3 reads CASSHPGLAGGTRSYNEQFF. As DNA, the CDR3 is TGCGCCAGCAGCCACCCGGGACTAGCGGGGGGTACCCGCTCCTACAATGAGCAGTTCTTC. The chain is built from TRBV4-1 and TRBJ2-1; 15 bases match TRBD2. V shed 3 bases, J shed 0 bases, and the junction held 9 bases outside the gene matches. Germline CDR1 is MGHRA and CDR2 is YSYEKL. The CDR3 consists of 20 residues.